This record covers a single T cell receptor (beta chain). This record comes from a study of shared clonotypes between healthy human individuals. Between the trimmed V and J ends, which lost 3 bases and 1 base, there was a span of 9 bases. The CDR3 is 15 amino acids. Germline V gene sequence: CDR1 MNHEY, CDR2 SMNVEV (reference sequence). Both subsets, CD45RA+ naive and CD45RA-negative memory, were split from the CD4+ cells. Researchers divided each subset's genomic DNA evenly across several immunoSEQ plates. Clones were read by immunoSEQ multiplex PCR, and TCRdb kept only the in-frame ones, dropping some. The top ten clones hold over 1% of a sample with some 1.4 million clones, roughly 97% of them seen once.

This clonotype originated in a man under 40 in good health. The specimen was naive CD4+ T cells sorted from blood. Regarding subset: CD45RA+ positively selected. The chain joins TRBV27 to TRBJ2-2; D is possibly TRBD1 (6 bases). CDR3: CASSFTGWNTGELFF. In nucleotides, the CDR3 is TGTGCCAGCAGTTTTACAGGGTGGAACACCGGGGAGCTGTTTTTT.